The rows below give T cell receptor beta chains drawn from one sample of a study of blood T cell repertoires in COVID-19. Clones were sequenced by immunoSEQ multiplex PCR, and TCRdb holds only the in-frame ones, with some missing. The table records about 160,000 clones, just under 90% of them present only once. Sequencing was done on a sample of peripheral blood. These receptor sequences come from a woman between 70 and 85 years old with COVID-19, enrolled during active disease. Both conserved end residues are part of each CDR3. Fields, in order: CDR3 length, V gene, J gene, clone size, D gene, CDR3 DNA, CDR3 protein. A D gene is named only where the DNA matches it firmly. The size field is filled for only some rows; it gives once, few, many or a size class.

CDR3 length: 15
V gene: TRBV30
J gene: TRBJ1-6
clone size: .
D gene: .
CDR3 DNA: TGTGCCGGGAGAGTAACAGAGTCCTATAATTCACCCCTCCACTTT
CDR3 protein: CAGRVTESYNSPLHF

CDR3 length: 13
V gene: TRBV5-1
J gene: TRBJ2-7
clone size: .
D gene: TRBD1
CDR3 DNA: TGCGCCAGCAGAAGGGACAGGGTCAACGAGCAGTACTTC
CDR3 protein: CASRRDRVNEQYF

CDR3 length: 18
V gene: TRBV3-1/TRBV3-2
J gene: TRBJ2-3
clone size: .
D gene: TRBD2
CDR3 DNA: TGTGCCAGCAGCCAAGCTTTTACTAGCGGGCAAGGCACAGATACGCAGTATTTT
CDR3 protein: CASSQAFTSGQGTDTQYF

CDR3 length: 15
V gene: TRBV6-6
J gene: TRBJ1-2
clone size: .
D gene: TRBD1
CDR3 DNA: TGTGCCAGCAGTGGGGGGACAGGGAAGGTGGGCGGCTACACCTTC
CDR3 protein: CASSGGTGKVGGYTF

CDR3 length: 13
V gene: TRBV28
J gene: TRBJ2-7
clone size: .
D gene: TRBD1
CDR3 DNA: TGTGCCAGCCGACAGGGTGGTGGTTACGAGCAGTACTTC
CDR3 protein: CASRQGGGYEQYF

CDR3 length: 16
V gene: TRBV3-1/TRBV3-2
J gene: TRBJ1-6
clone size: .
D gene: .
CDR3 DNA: TGTGCCAGCAGCGACCCAGGAATAACCATTAATTCACCCCTCCACTTT
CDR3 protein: CASSDPGITINSPLHF

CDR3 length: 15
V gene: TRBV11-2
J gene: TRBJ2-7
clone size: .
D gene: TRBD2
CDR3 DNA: TGTGCCAGCAGCGCCACTAGCGGGTTACTCTACGAGCAGTACTTC
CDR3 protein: CASSATSGLLYEQYF

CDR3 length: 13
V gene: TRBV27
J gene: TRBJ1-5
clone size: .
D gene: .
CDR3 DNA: TGTGCCAGCAGTTTGGGGGCGTATCAGCCCCAGCATTTT
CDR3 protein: CASSLGAYQPQHF

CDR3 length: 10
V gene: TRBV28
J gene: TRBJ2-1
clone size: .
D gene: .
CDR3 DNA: TGTGCCAGCAGTTTTGCGGGGGCGTTCTTC
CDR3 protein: CASSFAGAFF

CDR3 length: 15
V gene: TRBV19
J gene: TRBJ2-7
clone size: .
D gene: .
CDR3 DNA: TGTGCCAGTAGTATCGAAGGGGGGGCCCTCTACGAGCAGTACTTC
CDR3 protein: CASSIEGGALYEQYF

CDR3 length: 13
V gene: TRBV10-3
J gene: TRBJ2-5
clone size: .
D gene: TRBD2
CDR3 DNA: TGTGCCACGCAGACTAGCGGGGGTGAGACCCAGTACTTC
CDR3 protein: CATQTSGGETQYF

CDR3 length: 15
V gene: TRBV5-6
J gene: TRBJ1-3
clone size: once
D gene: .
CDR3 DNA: TGTGCCAGCAGCTTGGTGTTTGGAGCTGGAAACACCATATATTTT
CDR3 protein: CASSLVFGAGNTIYF

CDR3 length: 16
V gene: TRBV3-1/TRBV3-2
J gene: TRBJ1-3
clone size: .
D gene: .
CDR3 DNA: TGTGCCAGCAGCTCCCGTTACTCCGGCTCTGGAAACACCATATATTTT
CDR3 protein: CASSSRYSGSGNTIYF

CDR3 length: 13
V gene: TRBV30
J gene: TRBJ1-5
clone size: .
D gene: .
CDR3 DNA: TGTGCCTGGACCGCGGGAAGCAATCAGCCCCAGCATTTT
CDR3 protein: CAWTAGSNQPQHF

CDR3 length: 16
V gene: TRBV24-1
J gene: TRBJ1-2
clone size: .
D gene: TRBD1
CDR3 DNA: TGTGCCACCAGTGAGACCGGGACAGGGGGCCAGGGTGGCTACACCTTC
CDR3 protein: CATSETGTGGQGGYTF

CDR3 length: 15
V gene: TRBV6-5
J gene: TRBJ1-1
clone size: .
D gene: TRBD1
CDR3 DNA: TGTGCCAGCAGTTACCCGGGACAGTCGAACACTGAAGCTTTCTTT
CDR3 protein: CASSYPGQSNTEAFF

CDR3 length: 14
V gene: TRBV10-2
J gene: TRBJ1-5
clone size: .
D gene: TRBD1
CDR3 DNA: TGCGCCAGCAGCACCACAGGGGGAGGTCAGCCCCAGCATTTT
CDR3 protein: CASSTTGGGQPQHF

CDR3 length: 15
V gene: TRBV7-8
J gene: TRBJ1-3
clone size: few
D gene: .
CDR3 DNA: TGTGCCAGCAGCTTAGTCGTGGGGGGGGGAAACACCATATATTTT
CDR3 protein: CASSLVVGGGNTIYF

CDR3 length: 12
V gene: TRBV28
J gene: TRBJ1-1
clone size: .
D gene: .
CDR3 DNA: TGTGCCAGCACCCTGGGTCGGGTTGAAGCTTTCTTT
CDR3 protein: CASTLGRVEAFF

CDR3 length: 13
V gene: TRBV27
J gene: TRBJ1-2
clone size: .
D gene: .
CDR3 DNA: TGTGCCAGCAGTTCCGACAATAACTATGGCTACACCTTC
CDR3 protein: CASSSDNNYGYTF

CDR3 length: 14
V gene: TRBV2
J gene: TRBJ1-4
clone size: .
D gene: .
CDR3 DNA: TGTGCCAGCAGTAGGGGTCGAGCTAATGAAAAACTGTTTTTT
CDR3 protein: CASSRGRANEKLFF

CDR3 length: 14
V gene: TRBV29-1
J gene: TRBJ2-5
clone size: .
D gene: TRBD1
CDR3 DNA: TGCAGCGTTCCAGACAGGGACCACCTTAGGACCCAGTACTTC
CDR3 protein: CSVPDRDHLRTQYF

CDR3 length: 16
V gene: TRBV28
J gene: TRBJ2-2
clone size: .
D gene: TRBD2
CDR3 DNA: TGTGCCAGCAGGATTGGAGGGGCTAGCGGAGCCGGGGAGCTGTTTTTT
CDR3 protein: CASRIGGASGAGELFF

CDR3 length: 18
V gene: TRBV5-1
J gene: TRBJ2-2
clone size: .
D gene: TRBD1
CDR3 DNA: TGCGCCAGCAGCCTGCGGCAGTTGGGGGAGTCTGGGGACAGAGCCCTGTTTTTT
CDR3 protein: CASSLRQLGESGDRALFF

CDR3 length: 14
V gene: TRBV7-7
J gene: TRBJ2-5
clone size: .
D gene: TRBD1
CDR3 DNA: TGTGCCAGCAGCCCGACGACAGGGCGGGAGACCCAGTACTTC
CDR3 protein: CASSPTTGRETQYF

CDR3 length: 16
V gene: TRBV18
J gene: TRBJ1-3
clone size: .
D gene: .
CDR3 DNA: TGTGCCAGCACTTCTCTTATCCCGGGGGCTGGAAACACCATATATTTT
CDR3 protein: CASTSLIPGAGNTIYF

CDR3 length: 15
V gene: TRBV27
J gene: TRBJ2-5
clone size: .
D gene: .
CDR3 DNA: TGTGCCAGCAGTCTCCGACACAGGGTTGGAGAGACCCAGTACTTC
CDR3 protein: CASSLRHRVGETQYF

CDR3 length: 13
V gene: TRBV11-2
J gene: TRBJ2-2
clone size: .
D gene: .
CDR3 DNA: TGTGCCAGCAGCTTCCGTAACACCGGGGAGCTGTTTTTT
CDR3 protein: CASSFRNTGELFF

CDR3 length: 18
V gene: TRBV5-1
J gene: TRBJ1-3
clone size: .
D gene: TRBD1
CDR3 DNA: TGCGCCAGCAGCCCGGACTGGCCAGGGGGGATTAGCGGAAACACCATATATTTT
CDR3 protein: CASSPDWPGGISGNTIYF

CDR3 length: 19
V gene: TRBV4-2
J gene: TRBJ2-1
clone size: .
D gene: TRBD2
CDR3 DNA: TGTGCCAGCAGCCAAGATCGCAAGGCGGCCGGGGGGGGGACAAATGAGCAGTTCTTC
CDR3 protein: CASSQDRKAAGGGTNEQFF

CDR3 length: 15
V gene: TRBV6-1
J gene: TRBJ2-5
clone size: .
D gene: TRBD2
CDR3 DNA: TGTGCCAGCAGTGAACTAGCGGGGGGGCCAGAGACCCAGTACTTC
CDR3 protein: CASSELAGGPETQYF

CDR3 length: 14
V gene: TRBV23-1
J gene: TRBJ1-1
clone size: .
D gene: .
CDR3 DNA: TGCGCCAGCGGGAACAGGGACCCGAACACTGAAGCTTTCTTT
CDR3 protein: CASGNRDPNTEAFF

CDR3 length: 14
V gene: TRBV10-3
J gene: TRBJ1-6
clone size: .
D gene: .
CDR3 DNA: TGTGCCATCCAGACACCCGGTGATAATTCACCCCTCCACTTT
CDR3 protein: CAIQTPGDNSPLHF

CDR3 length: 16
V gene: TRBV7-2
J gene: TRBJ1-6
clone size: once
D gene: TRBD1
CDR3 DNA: TGTGCCAGCAGCTTAGCTAGGGGGCTCTATAATTCACCCCTCCACTTT
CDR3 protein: CASSLARGLYNSPLHF

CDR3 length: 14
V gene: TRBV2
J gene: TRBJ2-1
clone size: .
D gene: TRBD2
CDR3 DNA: TGTGCCAGCGTACGGGGCGGGGGGGCGCGAGAGCAGTTCTTC
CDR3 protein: CASVRGGGAREQFF

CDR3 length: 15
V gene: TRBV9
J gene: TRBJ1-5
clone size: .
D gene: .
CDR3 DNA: TGTGCCAGCAGCTCAACCGGGAACAAGGGTCAGCCCCAGCATTTT
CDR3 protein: CASSSTGNKGQPQHF

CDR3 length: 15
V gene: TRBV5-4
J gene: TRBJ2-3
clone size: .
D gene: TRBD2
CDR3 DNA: TGTGCCAGCAGCTTAGGCGGGGGGAACACAGATACGCAGTATTTT
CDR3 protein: CASSLGGGNTDTQYF

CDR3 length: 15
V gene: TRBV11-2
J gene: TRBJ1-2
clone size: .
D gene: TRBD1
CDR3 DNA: TGTGCCAGCAGCTTGCCGGGACAGGGGTTCTATGGCTACACCTTC
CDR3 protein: CASSLPGQGFYGYTF